The text below deals with one TCR beta chain. Its antigen is unknown. This sample stems from a study of shared clonotypes between healthy human individuals. Study-wide context: Each donor's CD8 memory used one plate, CD8 naive two, each CD4 subset three. Study observations and caveats: Sequencing depth was predicted to influence how clonotypes are shared among donors.

Replicate sorted-subset PCRs were loaded with approximately 200 ng DNA, approximately 31,000 T cell genomes. Sequencing was performed with immunoSEQ multiplex PCR; in TCRdb, only in-frame clones are kept and a portion is missing. This table holds about 820,000 clones, roughly 92% found once. The CDR3 contains 20 residues. Selected positively for CCR7 and CD45RO-negative, naive CD8 cells excluded terminally differentiated effector memory CD45RA+ cells. Each of the donors was a healthy adult who was HIV-negative and had not had a recent acute infection or vaccination. Sample: naive CD8+ T cells sorted from blood. The genes are TRBV21-1 and TRBJ2-3; TRBD1, the table's D call, lacks a check against the DNA. TRBV21-1 is marked as a pseudogene. The source is a man younger than 40 in good health. CDR3 coding DNA: TGTGCCAGCAGCTCAACCCAGGGGGCTAGCGTAAGAACTAGCACAGATACGCAGTATTTT. Residues: CASSSTQGASVRTSTDTQYF.